This T cell receptor beta chain was found in a study of T cell responses to AZD1222 COVID-19 vaccine. General study points: It should be noted that donors were predominantly white British and more often female, and clonal diversity was possibly underestimated.

Analysis merged second doses at about 4 or about 12 weeks. The CDR3 loop spans 13 amino acids. Germline V gene lookup returns CDR1 SNHLY and CDR2 FYNNEI. Deletions cut 3 bases from V and 8 bases from J, with 13 bases between. A word on this clone: Its antigen is undetermined.

Libraries were prepared by immunoSEQ multiplex PCR; TCRdb keeps only in-frame clonotypes and omits some of them. The table includes tens of thousands of clones, 88% detected once. The V gene is TRBV2, the J gene TRBJ1-2; the D gene is possibly TRBD1 (6 bases). Sample: peripheral blood, taken 28 days after the second AZD1222 dose. This TCR came from an adult who received the AZD1222 COVID-19 vaccine. The CDR3 sequence: CASSDLGATGYTF. The CDR3 DNA sequence: TGTGCCAGCAGTGATCTGGGGGCGACGGGCTACACCTTC.